The 9 T cell receptor beta chains below were found in one sample sequenced in a study of breast tumors, draining lymph nodes, adjacent tissues. Via MiXCR, TCRdb re-called the multiplex PCR reads, giving one row per CDR3 protein. The table includes over 150,000 distinct CDR3 sequences, 25% to 40% detected once. The lymph nodes were axillary draining lymph nodes from breast cancer patients. The sample comprised axillary lymph node tissue. All receptors derive from a female donor with breast cancer. Some clones in this sample may be carry-over from other donors' samples.

The table lists this clonotype with many counts. The V and J genes are TRBV20-1 and TRBJ2-5; TRBD2 matches 7 bases. Germline V lookup: CDR1 DFQATT, CDR2 SNEGSKA (reference sequence). V was clipped by 1 base and J by 4 bases; unmatched bases: 9. This CDR3 comprises 15 residues. In DNA, the CDR3 is TGCAGTGCTAGAGTTGCGCCGGGGGGTAGAGAGACCCAGTACTTC. Protein: CSARVAPGGRETQYF.

This clonotype was seen repeatedly, ten times or more. The chain links TRBV20-1 to TRBJ2-7; TRBD2 agrees at 11 bases. With V trimmed by 6 bases and J by 4 bases, 11 bases remained unmatched. The CDR3 is made up of 15 amino acids. Germline V CDR1 and CDR2: DFQATT, SNEGSKA (reference sequence). CDR3 protein: CSAPGTSGRRYEQYF. The CDR3 coding sequence is TGCAGTGCACCCGGGACTAGCGGCCGTCGGTACGAGCAGTACTTC.

This clonotype has a single count. A much bigger clone sits one base away, suggesting this may be a read error. This chain connects TRBV5-4 to TRBJ2-3, with a possible D match to TRBD1 (6 bases). The DNA end favors TRBJ1-5, so the J call may be wrong. The CDR3 is 15 residues long. Per the germline V gene, CDR1 is SGHNT and CDR2 is YYREEE (reference sequence). Here the CDR3 reads CASSVVGGGTDTQHF. CDR3 DNA sequence: TGTGCCAGCAGCGTTGTAGGGGGGGGCACAGATACGCAGCATTTT.

This clonotype was counted ten times or more. The chain uses TRBV12-3 or TRBV12-4 and TRBJ2-2; 9 bases are shared with TRBD2. This CDR3 has 15 residues. V shed 3 bases, J shed 4 bases, and the junction held 3 bases outside the gene matches. The CDR3 bases are TGTGCCAGCAGTTTGAGCGGGAGGAGCACCGGGGAGCTGTTTTTT. Translation gives CASSLSGRSTGELFF.

This clonotype came up many times. This chain links TRBV12-3 or TRBV12-4 with TRBJ1-3; 10 nucleotides agree with TRBD1. This CDR3 contains 16 residues. V trimming: 3 bases; J trimming: 0 bases; junction bases outside the gene matches: 2. The CDR3: CASSLGDRGSGNTIYF. The CDR3 nucleotides read TGTGCCAGCAGTTTGGGGGACAGGGGCTCTGGAAACACCATATATTTT.

This clonotype was seen ten or more times. V gene TRBV19 combines with J gene TRBJ1-2; TRBD1 matches 8 bases. CDR3 length equals 14 residues. After removal of 6 bases from V and 5 bases from J, the junction contained 8 bases not matched to a gene. Germline V gives CDR1 LNHDA, CDR2 SQIVND (reference sequence). The CDR3 is CASRVGQGSYGYTF. In DNA form, the CDR3 reads TGTGCCAGTAGAGTCGGACAGGGATCTTATGGCTACACCTTC.

This clonotype was counted a few times. A junction end diverges from the germline sequence, so it may reflect a read error. The rearrangement joins TRBV5-6 to TRBJ1-5, with no clear D. The CDR3 covers 13 residues. Per the germline V gene, CDR1 is SGHDT and CDR2 is YYEEEE. The CDR3 spells CASSPGSTQPQHF. Written as DNA, the CDR3 is TGTGCCAGCAGCCCCGGTAGCACTCAGCCCCAGCATTTT.

This clonotype has at least ten counts. Sequence at one end of the junction differs from germline and may be a read error. The gene calls are TRBV4-2 and TRBJ1-4; D may be TRBD1 (5 bases). Germline V gene data show CDR1 as LGHNA and CDR2 as YNFKEQ. The CDR3 extends over 14 amino acids. The CDR3 protein is CASSQQGFGEKLLF. CDR3 nucleotides: TGTGCCAGCAGCCAACAGGGTTTTGGTGAAAAACTGCTTTTT.

This clonotype was recorded at least ten times. The rearrangement joins TRBV6-4 to TRBJ2-5; D is undetermined. Germline CDR1 MRHNA, CDR2 SNTAGT. The CDR3 totals 14 residues. The V end lost 0 bases, the J end lost 4 bases, and 9 bases lay between the germline ends. CDR3 sequence (DNA): TGTGCCAGCAGTGACTCGGTCAGCCGAGAGACCCAGTACTTC. Its translation: CASSDSVSRETQYF.